The 9 T cell receptor beta chains in this list originate from one sample, sequenced in a study of blood T cell repertoires in COVID-19. Assay: immunoSEQ multiplex PCR; the TCRdb copy retains only in-frame clones and omits some. The sample lists 31,000 or so clones, 80% to 90% occurring once. The sequenced material came from peripheral blood. The receptors derive from a human donor with active COVID-19. The donor label of this sample is uncertain.

V usage is TRBV7-9 and J usage is TRBJ2-7; 7 bases are shared with TRBD1. The CDR3 has 17 amino acids. CDR1 and CDR2 from the germline V gene are SEHNR and FQNEAQ (reference sequence). The V gene end was trimmed by 0 bases and the J gene end by 3 bases; junction bases not matched to a gene: 11. The CDR3 region has the DNA TGTGCCAGCAGCTTAGCACCAGCCCGGACAGGCTACTACGAGCAGTACTTC. Translation: CASSLAPARTGYYEQYF.

This rearrangement joins TRBV12-5 to TRBJ2-5; perhaps TRBD2 as D (6 bases). Germline V lookup: CDR1 LGHNT, CDR2 FRNRAP. V was cut by 5 bases and J by 3 bases, with 25 bases left in between. The CDR3 contains 18 residues. Here the CDR3 DNA reads TGTGCTAGTGGTGATATGCTTAGGTGGGGGGTATCCAAAGAGACCCAGTACTTC. The encoded protein is CASGDMLRWGVSKETQYF.

The gene calls are TRBV28 and TRBJ2-2; unclear D gene. Trimming took off 6 bases at V and 5 bases at J, with 16 bases between the two ends. Germline CDR1 MDHEN, CDR2 SYDVKM. The CDR3 runs 15 residues. CDR3 nucleotide sequence: TGTGCCAGCAGCTATTATGGGCCAAGTACCGGGGAGCTGTTTTTT. It encodes CASSYYGPSTGELFF.

CDR3 sequence reads: CSVDLRGGELFF. The CDR3 nucleotides are TGCAGCGTTGATTTGCGGGGCGGGGAGCTGTTTTTT. The rearrangement links TRBV29-1 to TRBJ2-2, with a possible D match to TRBD2 (6 bases). The germline V and J ends were trimmed by 3 bases and 7 bases, with 9 bases remaining between them. This CDR3 is built from 12 residues. Germline V gene lookup returns CDR1 SQVTM and CDR2 ANQGSEA.

CDR3 sequence: CASRRGGYNEQFF. The DNA of the CDR3 is TGTGCCAGCAGGCGGGGCGGCTACAATGAGCAGTTCTTC. This chain uses TRBV28 with TRBJ2-1; D perhaps matches TRBD2 (6 bases). Germline CDR1 MDHEN, CDR2 SYDVKM. Deletions cut 6 bases from V and 3 bases from J, with 9 bases between. This CDR3 region has 13 residues.

This clone was detected only a few times. The V call is TRBV4-1, the J call TRBJ1-5, with D possibly matching TRBD1 (5 bases). The V gene lost 2 bases and the J gene lost 3 bases, with 17 bases spanning the gap. The CDR3 contains 17 residues. The germline V gene has CDR1 MGHRA and CDR2 YSYEKL. The CDR3 is CASSQTVVRGPNQPQHF. The CDR3 coding sequence is TGCGCCAGCAGCCAAACAGTGGTAAGGGGTCCCAATCAGCCCCAGCATTTT.

The CDR3 protein is CASSSGLVGDEQFF. CDR3 coding DNA: TGCGCCAGCAGCTCTGGACTAGTAGGCGATGAGCAGTTCTTC. V usage is TRBV5-1 and J usage is TRBJ2-1; TRBD2 agrees at 7 bases. V was clipped by 3 bases and J by 8 bases; unmatched bases: 8. Germline CDR1 is SGHRS and CDR2 is YFSETQ. The CDR3 is 14 amino acids.

The chain carries TRBV4-2 and TRBJ2-7; D perhaps matches TRBD1 (7 bases). V lost 6 bases and J lost 1, with 13 bases in between. Germline V lookup: CDR1 LGHNA, CDR2 YNFKEQ. The length of the CDR3 is 14 residues. The CDR3: CASRGGGHSYEQYF. The CDR3 coding sequence is TGTGCCAGCAGAGGAGGGGGCCATTCCTACGAGCAGTACTTC.

CDR3 in amino acids: CASSQTENYGYTF. As DNA, the CDR3 is TGTGCCAGCAGCCAGACAGAGAACTATGGCTACACCTTC. The rearrangement joins TRBV6-2 or TRBV6-3 to TRBJ1-2; tentatively, D is TRBD1 (5 bases). The CDR3 contains 13 residues. Trimming cost V 6 bases and J 2 bases, with 10 bases left between them. In germline, CDR1 is MNHEY, CDR2 SVGEGT.